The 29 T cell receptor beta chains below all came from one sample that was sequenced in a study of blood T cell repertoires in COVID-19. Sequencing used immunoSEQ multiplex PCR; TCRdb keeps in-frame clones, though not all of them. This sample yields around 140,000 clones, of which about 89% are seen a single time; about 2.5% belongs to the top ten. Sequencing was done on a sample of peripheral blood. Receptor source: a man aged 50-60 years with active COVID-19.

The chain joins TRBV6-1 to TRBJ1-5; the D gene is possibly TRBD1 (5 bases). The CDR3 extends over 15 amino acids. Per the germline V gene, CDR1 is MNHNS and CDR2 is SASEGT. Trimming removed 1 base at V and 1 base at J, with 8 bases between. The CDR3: CASSEGTLSNQPQHF. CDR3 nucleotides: TGTGCCAGCAGTGAAGGGACACTGAGCAATCAGCCCCAGCATTTT.

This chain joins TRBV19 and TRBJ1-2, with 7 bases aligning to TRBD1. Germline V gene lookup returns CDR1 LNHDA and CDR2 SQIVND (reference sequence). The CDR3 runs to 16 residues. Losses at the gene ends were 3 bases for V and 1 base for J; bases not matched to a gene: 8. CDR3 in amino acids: CASSMISGQINYGYTF. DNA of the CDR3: TGTGCCAGTAGTATGATCTCGGGACAGATTAACTATGGCTACACCTTC. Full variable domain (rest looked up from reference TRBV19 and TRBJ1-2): DGGITQSPKYLFRKEGQNVTLSCEQNLNHDAMYWYRQDPGQGLRLIYYSQIVNDFQKGDIAEGYSVSREKKESFPLTVTSAQKNPTAFYLCASSMISGQINYGYTFGSGTRLTVV.

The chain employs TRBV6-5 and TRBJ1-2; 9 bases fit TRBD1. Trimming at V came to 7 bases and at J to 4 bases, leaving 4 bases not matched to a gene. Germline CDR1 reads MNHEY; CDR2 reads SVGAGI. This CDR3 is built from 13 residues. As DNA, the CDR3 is TGTGCCAGCAATACAGGGGGCGGCTATGGCTACACCTTC. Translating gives CASNTGGGYGYTF.

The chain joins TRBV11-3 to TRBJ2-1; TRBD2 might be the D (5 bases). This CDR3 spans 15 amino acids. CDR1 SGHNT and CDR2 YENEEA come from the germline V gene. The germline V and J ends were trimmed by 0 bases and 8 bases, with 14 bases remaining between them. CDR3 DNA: TGTGCCAGCAGCTTAGACGGCCGCCCGGAGGATGAGCAGTTCTTC. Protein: CASSLDGRPEDEQFF.

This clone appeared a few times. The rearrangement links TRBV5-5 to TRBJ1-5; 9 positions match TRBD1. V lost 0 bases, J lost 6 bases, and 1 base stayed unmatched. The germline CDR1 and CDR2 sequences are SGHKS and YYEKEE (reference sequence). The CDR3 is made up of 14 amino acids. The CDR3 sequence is CASSLETGGQPQHF. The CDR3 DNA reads TGTGCCAGCAGCTTGGAGACAGGGGGTCAGCCCCAGCATTTT.

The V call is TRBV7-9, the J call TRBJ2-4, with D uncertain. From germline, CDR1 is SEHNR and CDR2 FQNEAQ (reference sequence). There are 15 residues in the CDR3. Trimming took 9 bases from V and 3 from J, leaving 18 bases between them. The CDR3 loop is CASHQESLGKNIQYF. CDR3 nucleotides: TGTGCCAGTCATCAGGAAAGTTTGGGCAAAAACATTCAGTACTTC.

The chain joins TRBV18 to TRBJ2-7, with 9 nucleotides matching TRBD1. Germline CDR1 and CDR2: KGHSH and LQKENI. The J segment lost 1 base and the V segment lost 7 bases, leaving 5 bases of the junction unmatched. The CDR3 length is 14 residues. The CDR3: CASYSGQGSYEQYF. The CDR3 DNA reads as TGTGCCAGCTACTCGGGACAGGGTTCCTACGAGCAGTACTTC.

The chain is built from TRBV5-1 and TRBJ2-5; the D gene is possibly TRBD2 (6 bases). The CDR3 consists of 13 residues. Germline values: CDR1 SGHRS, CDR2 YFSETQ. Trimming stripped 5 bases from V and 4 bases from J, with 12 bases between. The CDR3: CASRDGGGETQYF. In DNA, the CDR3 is TGCGCCAGCAGGGACGGGGGTGGAGAGACCCAGTACTTC.

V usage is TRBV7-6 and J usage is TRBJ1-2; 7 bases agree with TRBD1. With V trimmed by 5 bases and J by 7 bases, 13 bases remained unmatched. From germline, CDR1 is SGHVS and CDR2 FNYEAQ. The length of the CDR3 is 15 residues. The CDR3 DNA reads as TGTGCCAGCAGCCCCCGACAGGGTGGTTTCTCTGGCTACACCTTC. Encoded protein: CASSPRQGGFSGYTF.

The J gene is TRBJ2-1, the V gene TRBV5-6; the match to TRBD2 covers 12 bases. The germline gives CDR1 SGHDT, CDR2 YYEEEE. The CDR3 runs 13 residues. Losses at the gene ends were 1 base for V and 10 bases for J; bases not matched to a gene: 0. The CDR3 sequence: CASSLTSGGEQFF. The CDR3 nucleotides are TGTGCCAGCAGCTTGACTAGCGGGGGGGAGCAGTTCTTC. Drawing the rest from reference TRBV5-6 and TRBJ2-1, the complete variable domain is DAGVTQSPTHLIKTRGQQVTLRCSPKSGHDTVSWYQQALGQGPQFIFQYYEEEERQRGNFPDRFSGHQFPNYSSELNVNALLLGDSALYLCASSLTSGGEQFFGPGTRLTVL.

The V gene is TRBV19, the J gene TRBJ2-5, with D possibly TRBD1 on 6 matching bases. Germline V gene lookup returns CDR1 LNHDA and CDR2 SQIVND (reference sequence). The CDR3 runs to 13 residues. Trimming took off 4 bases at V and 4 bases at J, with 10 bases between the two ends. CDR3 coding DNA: TGTGCCAGTAGTAATGGGGGCGCAGAGACCCAGTACTTC. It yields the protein CASSNGGAETQYF.

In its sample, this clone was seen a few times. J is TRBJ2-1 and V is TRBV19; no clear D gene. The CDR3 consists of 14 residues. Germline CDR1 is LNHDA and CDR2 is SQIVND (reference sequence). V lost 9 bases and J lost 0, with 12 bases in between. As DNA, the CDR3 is TGTGCCAGCGCGGAGTTTTACTCCTACAATGAGCAGTTCTTC. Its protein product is CASAEFYSYNEQFF.

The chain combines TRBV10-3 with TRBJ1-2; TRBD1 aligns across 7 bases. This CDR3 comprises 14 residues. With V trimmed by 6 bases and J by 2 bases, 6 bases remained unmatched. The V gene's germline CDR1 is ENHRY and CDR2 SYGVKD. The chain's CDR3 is CAISSTGLNYGYTF. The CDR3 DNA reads TGTGCCATCAGCTCGACAGGGCTGAACTATGGCTACACCTTC.

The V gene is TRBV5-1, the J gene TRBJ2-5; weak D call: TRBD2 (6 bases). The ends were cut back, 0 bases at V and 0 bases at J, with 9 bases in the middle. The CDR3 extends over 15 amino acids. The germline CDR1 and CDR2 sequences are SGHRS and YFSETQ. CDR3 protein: CASSLAAGNQETQYF. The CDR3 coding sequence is TGCGCCAGCAGCTTGGCGGCGGGAAACCAAGAGACCCAGTACTTC.

The chain's CDR3 is CASSWTSTQYF. CDR3 coding DNA: TGTGCCAGCAGCTGGACTAGCACCCAGTACTTC. The chain has TRBV3-1 (or the pseudogene TRBV3-2) and TRBJ2-5; the match to TRBD2 covers 8 bases. Germline CDR1 LGHDT, CDR2 YNNKEL (reference sequence). The CDR3 spans 11 residues. The junction had 1 base not matched to a gene; V was cut back by 5 bases and J by 8 bases.

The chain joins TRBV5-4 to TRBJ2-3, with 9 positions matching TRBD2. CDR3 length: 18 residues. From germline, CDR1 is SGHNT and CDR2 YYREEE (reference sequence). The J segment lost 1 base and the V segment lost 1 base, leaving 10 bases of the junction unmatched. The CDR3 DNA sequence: TGTGCCAGCAGCTTGTGGCGGGGGGGTCTCGATGGCACAGATACGCAGTATTTT. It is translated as CASSLWRGGLDGTDTQYF.

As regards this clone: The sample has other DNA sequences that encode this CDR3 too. As DNA, the CDR3 is TGTGCCAGCAGCCGGAACAGGGTGGGCAATCAGCCCCAGCATTTT. It codes for CASSRNRVGNQPQHF. This rearrangement joins TRBV6-5 to TRBJ1-5; TRBD1 might be the D (6 bases). Trimming took off 6 bases at V and 2 bases at J, with 14 bases between the two ends. CDR1 and CDR2 from the germline V gene are MNHEY and SVGAGI. The CDR3 has 15 amino acids.

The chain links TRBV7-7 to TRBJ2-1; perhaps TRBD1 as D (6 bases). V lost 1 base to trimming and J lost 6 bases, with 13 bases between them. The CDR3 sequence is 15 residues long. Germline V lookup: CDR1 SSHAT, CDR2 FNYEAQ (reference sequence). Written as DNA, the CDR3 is TGTGCCAGCAGCTTAGGGACAGTGGGCAGCAATGAGCAGTTCTTC. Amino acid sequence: CASSLGTVGSNEQFF.

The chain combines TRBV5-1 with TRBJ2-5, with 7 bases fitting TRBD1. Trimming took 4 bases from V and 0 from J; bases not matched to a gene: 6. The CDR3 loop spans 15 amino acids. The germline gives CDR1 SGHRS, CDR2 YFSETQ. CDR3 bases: TGCGCCAGCAGCCCGGGACAGCAGGACCAAGAGACCCAGTACTTC. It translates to CASSPGQQDQETQYF.

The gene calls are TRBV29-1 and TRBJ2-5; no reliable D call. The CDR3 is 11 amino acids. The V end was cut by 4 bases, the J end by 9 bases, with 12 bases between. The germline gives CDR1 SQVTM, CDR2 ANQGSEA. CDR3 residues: CSVASRRAQYF. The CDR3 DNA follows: TGCAGCGTTGCTTCGAGACGGGCCCAGTACTTC.

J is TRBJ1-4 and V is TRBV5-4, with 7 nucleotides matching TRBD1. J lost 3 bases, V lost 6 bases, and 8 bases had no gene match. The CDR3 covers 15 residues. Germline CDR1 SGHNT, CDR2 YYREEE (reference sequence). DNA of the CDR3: TGTGCCAGCAAAGCAGGGGGTTCGGCTAATGAAAAACTGTTTTTT. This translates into CASKAGGSANEKLFF.

CDR3 sequence reads: CASSLAMSDRTFSYEQYF. As DNA, the CDR3 is TGTGCCAGCAGCTTAGCTATGTCGGACAGGACATTCTCCTACGAGCAGTACTTC. The rearrangement links TRBV7-8 to TRBJ2-7, with 7 positions matching TRBD1. The germline V gene has CDR1 SGHVS and CDR2 FQNEAQ. The CDR3 is 18 residues long. Trimming took 0 bases from V and 0 from J; bases not matched to a gene: 11.

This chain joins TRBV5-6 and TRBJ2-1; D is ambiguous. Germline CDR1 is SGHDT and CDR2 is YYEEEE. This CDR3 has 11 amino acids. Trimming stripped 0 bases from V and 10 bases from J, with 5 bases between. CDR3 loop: CASSLDSEQFF. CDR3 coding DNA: TGTGCCAGCAGCTTGGATTCGGAGCAGTTCTTC.

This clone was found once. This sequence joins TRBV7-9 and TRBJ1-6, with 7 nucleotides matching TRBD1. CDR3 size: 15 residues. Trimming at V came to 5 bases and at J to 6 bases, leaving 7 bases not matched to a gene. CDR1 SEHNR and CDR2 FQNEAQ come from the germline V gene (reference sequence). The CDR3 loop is CASSPWDSVNSPLHF. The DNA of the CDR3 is TGTGCCAGCAGCCCCTGGGACAGCGTTAATTCACCCCTCCACTTT.

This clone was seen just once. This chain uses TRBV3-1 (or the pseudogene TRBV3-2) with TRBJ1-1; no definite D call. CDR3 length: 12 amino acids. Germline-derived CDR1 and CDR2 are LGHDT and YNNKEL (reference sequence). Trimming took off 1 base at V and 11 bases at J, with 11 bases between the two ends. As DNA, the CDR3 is TGTGCCAGCAGCCAAGCTTCCCGGGAGGCTTTCTTT. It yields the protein CASSQASREAFF.

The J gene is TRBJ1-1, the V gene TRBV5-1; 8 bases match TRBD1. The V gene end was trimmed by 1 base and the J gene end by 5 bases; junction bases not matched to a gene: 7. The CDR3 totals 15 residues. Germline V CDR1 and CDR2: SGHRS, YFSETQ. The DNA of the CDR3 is TGCGCCAGCAGCTTGCGAGACAGGGGAGGGACTGAAGCTTTCTTT. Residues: CASSLRDRGGTEAFF.

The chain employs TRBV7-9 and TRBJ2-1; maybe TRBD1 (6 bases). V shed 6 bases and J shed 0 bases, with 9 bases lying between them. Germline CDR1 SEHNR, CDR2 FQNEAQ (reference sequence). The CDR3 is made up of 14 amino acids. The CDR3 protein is CASRQGPSYNEQFF. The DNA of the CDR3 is TGTGCCAGCAGACAGGGCCCCTCCTACAATGAGCAGTTCTTC.

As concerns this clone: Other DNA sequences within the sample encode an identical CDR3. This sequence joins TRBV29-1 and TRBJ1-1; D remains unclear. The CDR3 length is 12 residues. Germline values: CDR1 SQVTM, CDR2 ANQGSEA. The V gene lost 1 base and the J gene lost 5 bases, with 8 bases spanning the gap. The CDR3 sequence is CSVEGGGTEAFF. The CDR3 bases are TGCAGCGTTGAAGGGGGAGGAACTGAAGCTTTCTTT. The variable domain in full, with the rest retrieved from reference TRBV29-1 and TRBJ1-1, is SAVISQKPSRDICQRGTSLTIQCQVDSQVTMMFWYRQQPGQSLTLIATANQGSEATYESGFVIDKFPISRPNLTFSTLTVSNMSPEDSSIYLCSVEGGGTEAFFGQGTRLTVV.

The DNA for the CDR3 is TGTGCCAGCAGCTTGGGCAGGGGGGATCAGCCCCAGCATTTT. It translates to CASSLGRGDQPQHF. The chain employs TRBV7-9 and TRBJ1-5; TRBD1 matches 7 bases. V lost 3 bases and J lost 5; bases outside the gene matches: 4. This CDR3 region has 14 residues. Germline CDR1 SEHNR, CDR2 FQNEAQ (reference sequence).